These 13 T cell receptor beta chains were all obtained from the same sample, sequenced in a study of T cell responses to AZD1222 COVID-19 vaccine. TCRdb's copy holds only in-frame clones and misses some; the assay was immunoSEQ multiplex PCR. This sample carries some 110,000 clones, around 89% of them seen once, and the ten largest clones take approximately 3.1%. This specimen was peripheral blood, taken on day 0 of AZD1222 vaccination. These receptors were collected from an adult in good health.

This clone turned up a few times. The V and J genes are TRBV3-1 (or the pseudogene TRBV3-2) and TRBJ1-2, with D possibly TRBD1 on 5 matching bases. Germline CDR1 and CDR2: LGHDT and YNNKEL (reference sequence). The CDR3 covers 17 residues. The V end was cut by 0 bases, the J end by 2 bases, with 16 bases between. CDR3 sequence (DNA): TGTGCCAGCAGCCAAGATTTGTGGAGGGGACTAAACTATGGCTACACCTTC. This sequence encodes CASSQDLWRGLNYGYTF.

The gene calls are TRBV4-1 and TRBJ2-1, with 9 bases fitting TRBD2. After removal of 3 bases from V and 4 bases from J, the junction contained 10 bases not matched to a gene. Germline CDR1 is MGHRA and CDR2 is YSYEKL. The CDR3 consists of 17 residues. In nucleotides, the CDR3 is TGCGCCAGCAGCCAGGCCCCCGGGACTAGCCCATACAATGAGCAGTTCTTC. Protein product: CASSQAPGTSPYNEQFF.

The V and J genes are TRBV5-6 and TRBJ2-7; TRBD2 matches at 8 bases. Germline values: CDR1 SGHDT, CDR2 YYEEEE. The CDR3 length is 15 residues. V lost 2 bases to trimming and J lost 3 bases; unmatched junction nucleotides: 7. The CDR3 loop reads CASSFQREFFYEQYF. Here the CDR3 DNA reads TGTGCCAGCAGCTTCCAGCGGGAGTTCTTCTACGAGCAGTACTTC.

This clone showed up just once. The chain combines TRBV7-9 with TRBJ1-1, with a possible D match to TRBD1 (6 bases). Trimming took off 0 bases at V and 4 bases at J, with 15 bases between the two ends. The length of the CDR3 is 16 residues. Germline V CDR1 and CDR2: SEHNR, FQNEAQ (reference sequence). CDR3 residues: CASSLARQEWGTEAFF. DNA for the CDR3: TGTGCCAGCAGCTTAGCCCGACAGGAGTGGGGCACTGAAGCTTTCTTT.

This clone appeared once. The chain combines TRBV25-1 with TRBJ1-6; D gene unclear. Trimming took 4 bases from V and 0 from J, leaving 7 bases between them. Germline V CDR1 and CDR2: MGHDK, SYGVNS. This CDR3 has 15 amino acids. The CDR3 DNA reads TGTGCCAGCAGTGGGGCAAGCTCCTATAATTCACCCCTCCACTTT. It codes for CASSGASSYNSPLHF. Looking up the rest from reference TRBV25-1 and TRBJ1-6 gives the full variable domain: EADIYQTPRYLVIGTGKKITLECSQTMGHDKMYWYQQDPGMELHLIHYSYGVNSTEKGDLSSESTVSRIRTEHFPLTLESARPSHTSQYLCASSGASSYNSPLHFGNGTRLTVT.

The chain couples TRBV6-5 to TRBJ2-7; D is undetermined. Germline assignment: CDR1 MNHEY and CDR2 SVGAGI. V lost 0 bases to trimming and J lost 0 bases, with 12 bases between them. The CDR3 spans 16 residues. This chain's CDR3 is CASSYSIGQSSYEQYF. CDR3 coding DNA: TGTGCCAGCAGTTACTCGATCGGGCAGAGCTCCTACGAGCAGTACTTC.

Details on this clone: One end of the junction is discordant with germline, which a read error may explain. The genes are TRBV10-1 and TRBJ1-6; a possible D gene is TRBD1 (5 bases). The CDR3 is 15 amino acids. Germline assignment: CDR1 WNHNN and CDR2 SYGVQD (reference sequence). The DNA of the CDR3 is TGCGCCAGGGAGGCGGGGCCCGAGTATAATTCACCCCCCCACTTT. Encoded protein: CAREAGPEYNSPPHF.

The V gene is TRBV10-3, the J gene TRBJ2-3, with TRBD1 matching 11 bases. The V gene end was trimmed by 4 bases and the J gene end by 0 bases; junction bases not matched to a gene: 9. CDR1 and CDR2 from the germline V gene are ENHRY and SYGVKD. This CDR3 is 18 amino acids long. CDR3 amino acids: CAISVRTGGILSTDTQYF. The CDR3 DNA sequence: TGTGCCATCAGTGTTAGGACAGGGGGCATTTTAAGCACAGATACGCAGTATTTT.

Only a few counts were recorded for this clone. V usage is TRBV5-1 and J usage is TRBJ2-2, with TRBD2 identical over 14 bases. Germline CDR1 is SGHRS and CDR2 is YFSETQ. The ends lost 0 bases at V and 6 bases at J; junction bases unmatched: 1. The CDR3 contains 16 residues. The chain's CDR3 is CASSLEGLAGAGELFF. CDR3 bases: TGCGCCAGCAGCTTGGAGGGACTAGCGGGGGCCGGGGAGCTGTTTTTT.

This chain links TRBV19 with TRBJ1-1, with D tentatively TRBD1 (5 bases). V gave up 7 bases and J gave up 7 bases, with 16 bases separating them. This CDR3 is 13 amino acids long. Germline V gene data show CDR1 as LNHDA and CDR2 as SQIVND (reference sequence). DNA of the CDR3: TGTGCCAGTACCGTGGGGCGGCCCCTTGAAGCTTTCTTT. Translation: CASTVGRPLEAFF. The whole variable domain, remainder taken from reference TRBV19 and TRBJ1-1, is DGGITQSPKYLFRKEGQNVTLSCEQNLNHDAMYWYRQDPGQGLRLIYYSQIVNDFQKGDIAEGYSVSREKKESFPLTVTSAQKNPTAFYLCASTVGRPLEAFFGQGTRLTVV.

The chain has TRBV7-3 and TRBJ1-1; D not certain. The germline V gene has CDR1 SGHTA and CDR2 FQGTGA. There are 13 residues in the CDR3. Trimming took off 0 bases at V and 4 bases at J, with 6 bases between the two ends. The CDR3 sequence is CASSLTQSTEAFF. As DNA, the CDR3 is TGTGCCAGCAGCTTAACCCAAAGCACTGAAGCTTTCTTT.

The chain is built from TRBV19 and TRBJ1-2, with D uncertain. The length of the CDR3 is 15 residues. The germline V and J ends were trimmed by 5 bases and 1 base, with 14 bases remaining between them. Germline V gives CDR1 LNHDA, CDR2 SQIVND (reference sequence). CDR3 sequence reads: CASSARDRNNYGYTF. The CDR3 DNA reads TGTGCCAGTAGTGCCCGGGATAGAAATAACTATGGCTACACCTTC. Variable domain in full (rest from reference TRBV19 and TRBJ1-2): DGGITQSPKYLFRKEGQNVTLSCEQNLNHDAMYWYRQDPGQGLRLIYYSQIVNDFQKGDIAEGYSVSREKKESFPLTVTSAQKNPTAFYLCASSARDRNNYGYTFGSGTRLTVV.

The CDR3: CASSQEGPGGIGYTF. Here the CDR3 DNA reads TGCGCCAGCAGCCAAGAGGGCCCAGGGGGGATTGGCTACACCTTC. The gene calls are TRBV4-1 and TRBJ1-2; 7 bases are shared with TRBD1. The V gene end was trimmed by 0 bases and the J gene end by 7 bases; junction bases not matched to a gene: 8. Germline-derived CDR1 and CDR2 are MGHRA and YSYEKL. The CDR3 runs to 15 residues.